This TCR beta chain emerged from a study of shared clonotypes between healthy human individuals. As for the study in general: In total, the donors were two women and a few men aged 18 to 49.

The method was immunoSEQ multiplex PCR; TCRdb's version includes in-frame clones alone and lacks a portion of them. The sample holds more than 450,000 clones, 75% to 85% seen once. The CDR3 is 14 amino acids. Germline V gene sequence: CDR1 SNHLY, CDR2 FYNNEI. The V gene end was trimmed by 3 bases and the J gene end by 5 bases; junction bases not matched to a gene: 4. Every contributor of samples was a Caucasian grown-up residing in Nashville, Tennessee. The chain carries TRBV2 and TRBJ2-5; 9 nucleotides match TRBD2. The clonotype originates from a woman in her forties in good health. Some clones in this sample may be carry-over from other donors' samples. Sequencing was performed on PBMCs. The CDR3 protein is CASSEGLAGETQYF. The CDR3 DNA reads TGTGCCAGCAGTGAGGGGCTAGCGGGGGAGACCCAGTACTTC. Looking up the rest from reference TRBV2 and TRBJ2-5 gives the full variable domain: EPEVTQTPSHQVTQMGQEVILRCVPISNHLYFYWYRQILGQKVEFLVSFYNNEISEKSEIFDDQFSVERPDGSNFTLKIRSTKLEDSAMYFCASSEGLAGETQYFGPGTRLLVL.